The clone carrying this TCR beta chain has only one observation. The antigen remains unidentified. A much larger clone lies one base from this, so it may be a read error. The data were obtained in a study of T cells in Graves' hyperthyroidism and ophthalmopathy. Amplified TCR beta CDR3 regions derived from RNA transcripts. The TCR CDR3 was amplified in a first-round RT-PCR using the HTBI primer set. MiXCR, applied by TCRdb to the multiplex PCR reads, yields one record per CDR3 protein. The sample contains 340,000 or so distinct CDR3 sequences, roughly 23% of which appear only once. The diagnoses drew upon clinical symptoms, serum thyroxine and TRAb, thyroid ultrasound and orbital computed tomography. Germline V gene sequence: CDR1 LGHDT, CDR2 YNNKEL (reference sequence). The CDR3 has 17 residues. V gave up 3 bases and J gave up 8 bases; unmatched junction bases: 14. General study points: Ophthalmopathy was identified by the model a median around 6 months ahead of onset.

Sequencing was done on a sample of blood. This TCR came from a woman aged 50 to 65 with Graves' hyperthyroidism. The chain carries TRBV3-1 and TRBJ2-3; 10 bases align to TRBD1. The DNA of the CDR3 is TGTGCCAGCAGCCATATACCTGGGACAGGGGAAGGAGGTACGCAGTATTTT. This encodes CASSHIPGTGEGGTQYF.